This T cell receptor (beta chain) was documented in a study of T cell repertoires in ileal Crohn's disease (dated 2019 in TCRdb). Context from the whole study: The median duration of disease was 7.9 years, and at the time of surgery around 40% of patients were active smokers. Every patient underwent surgery because of a complication, which was stricturing disease in about 61% of cases and penetrating disease in 39%. Roughly half of the patients were given postoperative therapy, with about 17 on anti-TNF agents and 11 to 12 on thiopurines. A prospective multicentre cohort supplied the roughly 57 Crohn's disease patients whose TCR repertoires were analysed. The study was conducted in parallel with a multicentre cohort built to find predictors of early endoscopic recurrence after ileocolonic resection. A Rutgeerts score higher than i0 was the definition used for endoscopic postoperative recurrence. A total of 170 or so mucosal samples from 60 or so patients were sequenced, collected from several sites on the surgical specimen and at postoperative endoscopy.

Adults with ileal or ileocolonic Crohn's disease for whom ileocolonic resection was indicated were considered eligible. Before DNA extraction, whole ileal mucosal biopsies were kept frozen at -80 degrees C. Genomic DNA was isolated from frozen whole biopsies using a TRizol-based method, and the DNA was quantified with a NanoDrop 2000 spectrophotometer. The paper as a whole reports these results and caveats: Sorted CD8 T cells carried more high-frequency clones than CD4 T cells, suggesting mucosal expansions were mainly CD8. Mucosal CD4 and CD8 T cells were sorted and sequenced only in a subgroup of patients, whose size was not stated. Compared with non-smokers, patients who were active smokers at surgery showed a significantly higher proportion of clonal expansions (25.9% vs 17.9%, p=0.02). Endoscopic recurrence was linked to a higher percentage of high-frequency clones at surgery, and recurrence occurred in every patient whose clonality exceeded 26.8% (18/57).

Roughly 540 nanograms of biopsy DNA per sample were submitted for commercial TCRB immunosequencing. CDR3 regions were amplified from genomic DNA by Adaptive Biotechnology using a two-step, amplification bias-controlled multiplex PCR. In the first PCR, primers covered every V and J gene segment, and in the second PCR, barcodes and Illumina adapters were added. CDR3 libraries were sequenced on an Illumina instrument. As for how the authors treated the data: The analysis drew on both the pipelines supplied by the vendor and custom analysis of the raw data in R/Bioconductor running R version 3.3.0. Clonality, which ranges from 0 to 1, was calculated as the inverse of the normalised Shannon entropy across all productive clones. The repertoire share taken up by the top 100 clones defined high-frequency clones, and only clones that passed a 95% confidence test were kept. The Simpson index measured repertoire diversity, and the Morisita-Horn index measured overlap between samples. This immuneACCESS table, as held by TCRdb, lists in-frame sequences with V and J called but not all clones. Of the missing ones, under half trace to an unresolved V gene in checked studies; the others have no known cause. V, J and clone size are taken as reported in that table, and D and trimming were inferred from the DNA itself. The sample includes fewer than 4,500 clones, with less than 70% observed a single time. Roughly a sixth of the sample comes from the top ten.

This clone was observed a single time. Its target antigen remains unknown. The sample holds no much larger clone one base away, and base qualities are not on file. Material for sequencing was ileal tissue. The receptor was derived from an adult with Crohn's disease.

The CDR3 corresponds to CASSEGGLQYTDTQYF. The nucleotide sequence is TGTGCCAGCAGTGAGGGGGGGCTCCAATACACAGATACGCAGTATTTT. The rearrangement combines TRBV2 with TRBJ2-3; the D gene is perhaps TRBD2, on 7 matching bases. Looking up the germline V gene yields CDR1 SNHLY and CDR2 FYNNEI. V is cut by 3 bases and J by 2 bases, and the space between the germline ends is 15 bases. The CDR3 runs 16 amino acids, cysteine and phenylalanine included. The sequence is cut down to CDR3 DNA, 48 bases in frame from base 1.